These T cell receptor beta chains were read from a single sample in a study of blood T cell repertoires in COVID-19. Generated by immunoSEQ multiplex PCR, the TCRdb table keeps only in-frame clones and is missing some. The sample has roughly 250,000 clones; approximately 82% are singletons. What was sequenced was peripheral blood. Receptors originate from a man between 40 and 49 years old with active or convalescent COVID-19. The conserved cysteine and the conserved F or W are not part of the CDR3 here. Fields, in order: V gene, J gene, clone size, CDR3 protein. Size values are once, few and many counts, or a class for expanded clones, and some rows have none.

v_call: TRBV19; j_call: TRBJ2-1; clone_size: .; cdr3_aa: ASSILGGNSENEQF
v_call: TRBV3-1/TRBV3-2; j_call: TRBJ1-6; clone_size: .; cdr3_aa: ASSQGRLFSPLH
v_call: TRBV19; j_call: TRBJ2-1; clone_size: .; cdr3_aa: ASSLGTSGYNEQF
v_call: TRBV4-2; j_call: TRBJ1-1; clone_size: few; cdr3_aa: ASSQDQYAAF
v_call: TRBV7-9; j_call: TRBJ1-2; clone_size: once; cdr3_aa: ASSPSTAMRGGYT
v_call: TRBV6-5; j_call: TRBJ2-7; clone_size: .; cdr3_aa: ASRGDSRYEQY
v_call: TRBV19; j_call: TRBJ1-1; clone_size: once; cdr3_aa: ASSARDRANTEAF
v_call: TRBV9; j_call: TRBJ1-1; clone_size: .; cdr3_aa: ASSRVNTEAF
v_call: TRBV11-2; j_call: TRBJ1-1; clone_size: few; cdr3_aa: ASSSGQGNTEAF
v_call: TRBV7-9; j_call: TRBJ2-7; clone_size: .; cdr3_aa: ASSLGAGNEQY
v_call: TRBV7-6; j_call: TRBJ1-2; clone_size: .; cdr3_aa: ASSPLSGQGNYGYT
v_call: TRBV3-1/TRBV3-2; j_call: TRBJ2-5; clone_size: .; cdr3_aa: ASSQGGQGQTQY
v_call: TRBV11-2; j_call: TRBJ1-1; clone_size: .; cdr3_aa: ASSSGQGHTEAF
v_call: TRBV7-9; j_call: TRBJ2-3; clone_size: .; cdr3_aa: ASSLGRQGLLTDTQY
v_call: TRBV25-1; j_call: TRBJ2-7; clone_size: .; cdr3_aa: ASKDRGTYEQY
v_call: TRBV3-1/TRBV3-2; j_call: TRBJ1-6; clone_size: .; cdr3_aa: ASSQDEANSPLH
v_call: TRBV10-1; j_call: TRBJ2-7; clone_size: .; cdr3_aa: ASSESGDPYEQY
v_call: TRBV7-9; j_call: TRBJ2-1; clone_size: .; cdr3_aa: ASTSQQGGNEQF